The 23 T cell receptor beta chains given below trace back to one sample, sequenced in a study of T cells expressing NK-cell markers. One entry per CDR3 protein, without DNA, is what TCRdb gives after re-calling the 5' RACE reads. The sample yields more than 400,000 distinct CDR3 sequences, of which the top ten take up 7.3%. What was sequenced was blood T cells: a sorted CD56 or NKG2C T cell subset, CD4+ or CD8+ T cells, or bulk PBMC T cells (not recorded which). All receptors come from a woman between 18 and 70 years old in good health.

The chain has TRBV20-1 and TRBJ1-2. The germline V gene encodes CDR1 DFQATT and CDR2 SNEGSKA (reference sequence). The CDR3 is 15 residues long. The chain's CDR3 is CSASLTGTSNYGYTF.

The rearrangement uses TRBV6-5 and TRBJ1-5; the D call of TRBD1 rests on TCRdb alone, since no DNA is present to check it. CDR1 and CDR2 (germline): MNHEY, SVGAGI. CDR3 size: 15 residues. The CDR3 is CASSHTRGVNQPQHF.

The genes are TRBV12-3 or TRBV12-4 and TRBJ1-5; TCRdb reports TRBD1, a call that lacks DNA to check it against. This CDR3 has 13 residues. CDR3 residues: CASSWDRDQPQHF.

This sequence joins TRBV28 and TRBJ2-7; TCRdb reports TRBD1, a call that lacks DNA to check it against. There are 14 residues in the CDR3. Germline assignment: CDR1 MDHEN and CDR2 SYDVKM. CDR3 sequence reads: CASSLTGQGYEQYF.

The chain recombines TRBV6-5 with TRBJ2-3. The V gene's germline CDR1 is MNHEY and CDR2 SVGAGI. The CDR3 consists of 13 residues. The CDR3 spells CASSTSETDTQYF.

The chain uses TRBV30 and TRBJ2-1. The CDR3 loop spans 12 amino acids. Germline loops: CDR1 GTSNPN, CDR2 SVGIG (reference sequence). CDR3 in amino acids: CAWSQAHNEQFF.

Here the CDR3 reads CASSLERHTGELFF. The genes are TRBV7-3 and TRBJ2-2. CDR3 length equals 14 residues. Germline V gene lookup returns CDR1 SGHTA and CDR2 FQGTGA.

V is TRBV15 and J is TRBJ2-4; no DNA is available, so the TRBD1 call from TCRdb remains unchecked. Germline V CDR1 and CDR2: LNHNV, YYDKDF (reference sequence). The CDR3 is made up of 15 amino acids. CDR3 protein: CATSTRQEGKNIQYF.

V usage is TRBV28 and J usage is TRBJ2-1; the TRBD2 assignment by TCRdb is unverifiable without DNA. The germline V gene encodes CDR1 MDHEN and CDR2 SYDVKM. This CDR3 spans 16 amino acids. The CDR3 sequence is CASSAPGTSGTHEQFF.

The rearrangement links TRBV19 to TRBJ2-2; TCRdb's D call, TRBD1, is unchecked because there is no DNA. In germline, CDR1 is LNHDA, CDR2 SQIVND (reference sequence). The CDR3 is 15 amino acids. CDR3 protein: CASSRRQGQTGELFF.

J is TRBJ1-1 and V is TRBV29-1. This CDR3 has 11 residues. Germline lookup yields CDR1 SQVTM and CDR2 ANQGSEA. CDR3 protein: CSVGEGTEAFF.

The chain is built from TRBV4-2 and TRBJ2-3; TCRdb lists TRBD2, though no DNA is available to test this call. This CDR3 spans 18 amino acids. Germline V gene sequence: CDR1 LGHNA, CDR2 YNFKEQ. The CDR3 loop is CASSQEGIRLAGTDTQYF.

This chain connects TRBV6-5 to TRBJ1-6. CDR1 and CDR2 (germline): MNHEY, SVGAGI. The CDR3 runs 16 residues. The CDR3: CASSYLAAQGNSPLHF.

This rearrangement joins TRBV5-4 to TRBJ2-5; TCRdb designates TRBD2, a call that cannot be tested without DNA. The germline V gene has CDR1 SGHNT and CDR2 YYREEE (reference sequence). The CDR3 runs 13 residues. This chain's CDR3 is CASSLGSGKTQYF.

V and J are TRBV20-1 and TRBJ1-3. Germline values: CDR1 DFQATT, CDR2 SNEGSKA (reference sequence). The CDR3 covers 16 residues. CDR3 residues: CSARTLSRNSGNTIYF.

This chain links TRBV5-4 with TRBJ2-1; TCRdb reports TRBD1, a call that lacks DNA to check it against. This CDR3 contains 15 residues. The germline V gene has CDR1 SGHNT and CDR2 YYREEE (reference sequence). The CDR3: CASTPRTGDYNEQFF.

The chain's CDR3 is CSARKTGTAGKAKNIQYF. The V and J genes are TRBV20-1 and TRBJ2-4; TCRdb's D call, TRBD1, is unchecked because there is no DNA. The CDR3 has 18 residues. The germline gives CDR1 DFQATT, CDR2 SNEGSKA (reference sequence).

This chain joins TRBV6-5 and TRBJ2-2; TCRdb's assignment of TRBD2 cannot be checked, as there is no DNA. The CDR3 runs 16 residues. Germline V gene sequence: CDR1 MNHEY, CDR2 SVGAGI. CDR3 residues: CASRYLSGGTTGELFF.

The CDR3 sequence: CASSTTGSNQPQHF. This rearrangement joins TRBV7-9 to TRBJ1-5; no DNA is available, so the TRBD1 call from TCRdb remains unchecked. The germline CDR1 and CDR2 sequences are SEHNR and FQNEAQ (reference sequence). The CDR3 extends over 14 amino acids.

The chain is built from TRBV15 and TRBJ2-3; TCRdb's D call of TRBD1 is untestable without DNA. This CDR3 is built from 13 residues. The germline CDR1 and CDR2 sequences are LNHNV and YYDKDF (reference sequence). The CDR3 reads CATRDTGSDTQYF.

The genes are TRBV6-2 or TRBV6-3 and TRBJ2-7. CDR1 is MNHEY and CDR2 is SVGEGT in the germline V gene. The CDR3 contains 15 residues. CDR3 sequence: CASIEARGTPYEQYF.

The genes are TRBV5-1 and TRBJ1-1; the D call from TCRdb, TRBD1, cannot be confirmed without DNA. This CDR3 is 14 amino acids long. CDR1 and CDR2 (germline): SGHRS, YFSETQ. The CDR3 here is CASRDGQGNTEAFF. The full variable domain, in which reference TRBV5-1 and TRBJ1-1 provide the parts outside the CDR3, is KAGVTQTPRYLIKTRGQQVTLSCSPISGHRSVSWYQQTPGQGLQFLFEYFSETQRNKGNFPGRFSGRQFSNSRSEMNVSTLELGDSALYLCASRDGQGNTEAFFGQGTRLTVV.

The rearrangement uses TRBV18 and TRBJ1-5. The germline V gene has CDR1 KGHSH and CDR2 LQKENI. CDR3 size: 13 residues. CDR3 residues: CASSPQGDQPQHF.